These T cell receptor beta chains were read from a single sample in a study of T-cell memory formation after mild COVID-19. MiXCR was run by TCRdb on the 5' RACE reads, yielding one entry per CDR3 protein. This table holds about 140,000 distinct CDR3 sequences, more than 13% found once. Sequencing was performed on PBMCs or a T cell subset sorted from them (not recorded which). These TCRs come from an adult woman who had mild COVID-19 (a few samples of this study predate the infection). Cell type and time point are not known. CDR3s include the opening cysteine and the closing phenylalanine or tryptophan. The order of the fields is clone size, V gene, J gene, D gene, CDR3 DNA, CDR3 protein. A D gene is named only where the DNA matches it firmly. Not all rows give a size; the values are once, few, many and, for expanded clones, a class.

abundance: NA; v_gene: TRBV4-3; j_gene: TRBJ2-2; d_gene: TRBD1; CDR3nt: TGCGCCAGCAGCCAAGATCGGGGGACAGGGGGGTTAGGGCTGTTTTTT; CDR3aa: CASSQDRGTGGLGLFF
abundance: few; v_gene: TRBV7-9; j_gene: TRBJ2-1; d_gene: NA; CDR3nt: TGTGCCAGCAACCATCTAGCAAATGAGCAGTTCTTC; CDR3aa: CASNHLANEQFF
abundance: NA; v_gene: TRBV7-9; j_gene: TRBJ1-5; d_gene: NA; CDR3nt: TGTGCCAGCAGCAGCTGGGACGGAAGGTGGGGCAATCAGCCCCAGCATTTT; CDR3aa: CASSSWDGRWGNQPQHF
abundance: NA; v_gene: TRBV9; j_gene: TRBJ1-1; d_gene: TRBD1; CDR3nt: TGTGCCAGCAGCCATTCGGGACAGGGGGCAATGAACACTGAAGCTTTCTTT; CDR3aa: CASSHSGQGAMNTEAFF
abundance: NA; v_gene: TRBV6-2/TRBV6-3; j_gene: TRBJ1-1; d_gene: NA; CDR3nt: TGTGCCAGCAGTTACTCGAGTACGGACAGCTTGAACACTGAAGCTTTCTTT; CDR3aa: CASSYSSTDSLNTEAFF
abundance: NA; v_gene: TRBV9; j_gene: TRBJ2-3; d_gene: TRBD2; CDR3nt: TGTGCCAGCAGCGTTGGTCTAGCGGGGGAGGGCACAGATACGCAGTATTTT; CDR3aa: CASSVGLAGEGTDTQYF
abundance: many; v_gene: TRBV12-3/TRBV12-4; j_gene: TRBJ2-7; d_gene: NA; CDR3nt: TGTGCCAGCAGTCCACCAGGGAGCTCCTACGAGCAGTACTTC; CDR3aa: CASSPPGSSYEQYF
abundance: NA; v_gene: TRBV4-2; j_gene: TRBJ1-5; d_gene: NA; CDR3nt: TGTGCCAGCAGCCAAGAGGCGGGGATACCCAATCAGCCCCAGCATTTT; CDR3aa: CASSQEAGIPNQPQHF
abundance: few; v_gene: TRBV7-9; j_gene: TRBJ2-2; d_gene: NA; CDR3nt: TGTGCCAGCAGCCCAGTGGTCACAGCTGAGCTGTTTTTT; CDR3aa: CASSPVVTAELFF
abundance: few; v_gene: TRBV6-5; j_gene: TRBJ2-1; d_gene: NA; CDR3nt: TGTGCCAGCAGTACGTGGCCGGGACGTAGCTACAATGAGCAGTTCTTC; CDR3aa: CASSTWPGRSYNEQFF
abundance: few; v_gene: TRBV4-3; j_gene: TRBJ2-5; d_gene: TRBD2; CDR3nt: TGCGCCAGCAGCCAGGAATTTTTAGCGGGAGGGCCCGGGGAGACCCAGTACTTC; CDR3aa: CASSQEFLAGGPGETQYF
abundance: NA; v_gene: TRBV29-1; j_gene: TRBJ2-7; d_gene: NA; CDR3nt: TGCAGCGTTGAAGGGGAAGGGTCGGCCGCCTACGAGCAGTACTTC; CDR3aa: CSVEGEGSAAYEQYF
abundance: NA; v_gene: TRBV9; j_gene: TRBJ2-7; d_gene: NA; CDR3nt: TGTGCCAGCAGCGTAGGCAGCATTGGGGCCTACGAGCAGTACTTC; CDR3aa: CASSVGSIGAYEQYF
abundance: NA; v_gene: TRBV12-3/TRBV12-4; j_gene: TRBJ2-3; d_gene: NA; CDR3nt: TGTGCCAGCACGGAAACAAGTTCGTCAAACACAGATACGCAGTATTTT; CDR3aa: CASTETSSSNTDTQYF
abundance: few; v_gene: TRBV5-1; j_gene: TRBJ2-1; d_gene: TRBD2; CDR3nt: TGCGCCAGCAGCTTGGGACTAGCGGAAACCTTCTCCTACAATGAGCAGTTCTTC; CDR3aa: CASSLGLAETFSYNEQFF
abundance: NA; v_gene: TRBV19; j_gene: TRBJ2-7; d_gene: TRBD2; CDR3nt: TGTGCCACACGGACGGGGGGCTCCTACGAGCAGTACTTC; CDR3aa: CATRTGGSYEQYF
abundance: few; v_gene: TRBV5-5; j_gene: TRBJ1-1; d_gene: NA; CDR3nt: TGTGCCAGCAGCTTGGATCCCCAGAACACTGAAGCTTTCTTT; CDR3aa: CASSLDPQNTEAFF
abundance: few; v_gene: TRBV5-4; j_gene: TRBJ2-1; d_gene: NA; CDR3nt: TGTGCCAGCAGCTGGGGGCCGACGGCTGAGCAGTTCTTC; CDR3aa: CASSWGPTAEQFF
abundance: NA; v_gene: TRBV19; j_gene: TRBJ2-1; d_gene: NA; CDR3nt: TGTGCCAGTAGTATCTCCGGGACTGCTAACAATGAGCAGTTCTTC; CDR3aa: CASSISGTANNEQFF
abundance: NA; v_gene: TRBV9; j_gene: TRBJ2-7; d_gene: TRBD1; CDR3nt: TGTGCCAGCAGCGCAGACAGGGCGGGTTACGAGCAGTACTTC; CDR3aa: CASSADRAGYEQYF
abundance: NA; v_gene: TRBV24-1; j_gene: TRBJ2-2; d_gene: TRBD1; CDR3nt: TGTGCCACCAGTGACCCCGGGACAGGGAACACCGGGGAGCTGTTTTTT; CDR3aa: CATSDPGTGNTGELFF
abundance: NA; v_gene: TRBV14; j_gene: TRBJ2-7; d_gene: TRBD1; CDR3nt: TGTGCCAGCAGCCAAGTATTCGGGACAGGGTGGCCCTACGAGCAGTACTTC; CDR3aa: CASSQVFGTGWPYEQYF
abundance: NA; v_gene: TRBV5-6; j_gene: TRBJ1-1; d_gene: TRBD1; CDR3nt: TGTGCCAGCAGCTTGGCCGGGACAGCCACTGAAGCTTTCTTT; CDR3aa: CASSLAGTATEAFF
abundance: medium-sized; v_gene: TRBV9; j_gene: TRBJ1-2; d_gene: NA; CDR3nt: TGTGCCAGCAGCCCCTTTGCTCTAGGATCGGGAGCTGGCCATGGCTACACCTTC; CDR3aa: CASSPFALGSGAGHGYTF
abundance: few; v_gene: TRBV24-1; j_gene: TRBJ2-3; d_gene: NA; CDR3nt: TGTGCCACCAGGGGGACCATAACGGATACGCAGTATTTT; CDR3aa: CATRGTITDTQYF
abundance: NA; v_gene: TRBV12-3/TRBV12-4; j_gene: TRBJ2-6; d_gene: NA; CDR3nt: TGTGCCAGCACTTCCCCAGGGAGCTCTGGGGCCAACGTCCTGACTTTC; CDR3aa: CASTSPGSSGANVLTF
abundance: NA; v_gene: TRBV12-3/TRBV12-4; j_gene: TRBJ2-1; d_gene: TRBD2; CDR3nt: TGTGCCAGCAGTTCCATCCCGGGACTAGCGGGAGAAGGGGGAGGCGATGAGCAGTTCTTC; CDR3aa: CASSSIPGLAGEGGGDEQFF
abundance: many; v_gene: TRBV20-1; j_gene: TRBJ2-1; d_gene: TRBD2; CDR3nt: TGCAGTGCTAGAACCTACGGGACTAGCAATGAGCAGTTCTTC; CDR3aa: CSARTYGTSNEQFF
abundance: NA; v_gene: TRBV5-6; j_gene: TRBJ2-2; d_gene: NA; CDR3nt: TGTGCCAGCAGCTTGGAACAAGGAAACCGGGAGCTGTTTTTT; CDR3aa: CASSLEQGNRELFF
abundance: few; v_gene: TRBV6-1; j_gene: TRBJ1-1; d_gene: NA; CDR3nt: TGTGCCAGCAGCCGAGGTGGGATAGTCGACACTGAAGCTTTCTTT; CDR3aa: CASSRGGIVDTEAFF
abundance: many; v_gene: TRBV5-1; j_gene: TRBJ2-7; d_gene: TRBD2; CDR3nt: TGCGCCAGCAGCCCATCAACTAGCGGGAGACTTTGGTCCTACGAGCAGTACTTC; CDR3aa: CASSPSTSGRLWSYEQYF
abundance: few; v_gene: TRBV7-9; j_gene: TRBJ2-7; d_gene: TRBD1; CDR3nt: TGTGCCAGCAGCCCTACGGAGGGGACAGGGGTAAACGAGCAGTACTTC; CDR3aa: CASSPTEGTGVNEQYF
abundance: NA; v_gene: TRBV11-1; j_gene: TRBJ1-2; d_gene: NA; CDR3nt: TGTGCCAGCAGCTTAGGTTTAGGGGCCGCCCATGGCTACACCTTC; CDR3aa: CASSLGLGAAHGYTF
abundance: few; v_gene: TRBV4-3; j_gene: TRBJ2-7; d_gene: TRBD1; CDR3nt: TGCGCCAGCAGCCAAGACTTCACAGGGGACTCCTACGAGCAGTACTTC; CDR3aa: CASSQDFTGDSYEQYF
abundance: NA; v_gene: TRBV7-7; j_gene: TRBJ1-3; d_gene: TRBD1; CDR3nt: TGTGCTAGCAGCACGGCTCAGGGGGCGCGGGCTGGAAACACCATATATTTT; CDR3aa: CASSTAQGARAGNTIYF
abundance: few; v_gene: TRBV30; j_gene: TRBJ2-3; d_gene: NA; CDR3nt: TGTGCCTGGAGTGTAACGGGACATGGTACAGATACGCAGTATTTT; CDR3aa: CAWSVTGHGTDTQYF
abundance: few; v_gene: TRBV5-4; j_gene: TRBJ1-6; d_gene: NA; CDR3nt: TGTGCCAGCAGCTCCCGGGGGGGGGGCGTCGATTCACCCCTCCACTTT; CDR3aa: CASSSRGGGVDSPLHF
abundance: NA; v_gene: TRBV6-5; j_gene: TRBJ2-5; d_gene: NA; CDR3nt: TGTGCCAGCAGTTACGTTAGGGAGTCCCAAGAGACCCAGTACTTC; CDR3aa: CASSYVRESQETQYF
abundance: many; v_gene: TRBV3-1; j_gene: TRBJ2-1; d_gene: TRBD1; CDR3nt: TGTGCCAGCAGCCAAGATGAGGGACAGGGCTATTACAATGAGCAGTTCTTC; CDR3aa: CASSQDEGQGYYNEQFF
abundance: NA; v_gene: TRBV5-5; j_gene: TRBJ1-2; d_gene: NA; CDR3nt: TGTGCCAGCAGCCTCCCGCTAACCAGCTACACCTTC; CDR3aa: CASSLPLTSYTF
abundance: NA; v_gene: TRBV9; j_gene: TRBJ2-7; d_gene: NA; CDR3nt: TGTGCCAGCAGCGCGCCTGGGGAGCCACCGGGCGCGCAGTACTTC; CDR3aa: CASSAPGEPPGAQYF
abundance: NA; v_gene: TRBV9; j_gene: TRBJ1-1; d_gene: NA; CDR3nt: TGTGCCAGCAGCGTAGGCCACAAGAACACTGAAGCTTTCTTT; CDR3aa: CASSVGHKNTEAFF
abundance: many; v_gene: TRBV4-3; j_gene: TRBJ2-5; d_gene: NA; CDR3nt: TGCGCCAGCAGCCAAGACAGGTCCGAGACCCAGTACTTC; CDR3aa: CASSQDRSETQYF
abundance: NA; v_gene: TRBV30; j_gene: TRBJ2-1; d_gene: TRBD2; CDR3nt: TGTGCCTGGAGTGTCCTAGCGGTGCCCTACAATGAGCAGTTCTTC; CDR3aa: CAWSVLAVPYNEQFF
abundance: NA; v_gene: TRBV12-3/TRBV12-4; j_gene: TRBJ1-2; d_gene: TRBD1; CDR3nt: TGTGCCAGCAGTCTCGGGACAGCATACACCTTC; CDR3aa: CASSLGTAYTF
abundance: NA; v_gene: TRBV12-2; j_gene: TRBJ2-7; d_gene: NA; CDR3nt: TGTGCAAGTCGCCAGCCGGGGGTGCCGGAATACGAGCAGTACTTC; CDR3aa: CASRQPGVPEYEQYF
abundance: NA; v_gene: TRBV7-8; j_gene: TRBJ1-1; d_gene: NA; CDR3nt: TGTGCCAGCAGCTCGAGTGGGGGAGGCACTGAAGCTTTCTTT; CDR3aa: CASSSSGGGTEAFF
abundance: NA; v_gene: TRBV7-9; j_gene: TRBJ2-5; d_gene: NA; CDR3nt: TGTGCCAGCTCACAGGGTCTCGAGACCCAGTACTTC; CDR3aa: CASSQGLETQYF